Following are 29 T cell receptor beta chains from one sample sequenced in a study of cytomegalovirus exposure and HLA in healthy donors. Both 60 Vbeta primers and 13 Jbeta primers went into the PCR. The method was immunoSEQ multiplex PCR; TCRdb's version includes in-frame clones alone and lacks a portion of them. Altogether some 150,000 clones are present, roughly 80% being singletons, with the ten largest covering around 4.1%. Specimen: PBMCs. These TCRs come from a woman between 40 and 55 years old in good health and CMV-seronegative.

In its sample, this clone was seen many times. Other nucleotide sequences in the sample specify the same CDR3. The chain is built from TRBV6-4 and TRBJ2-2, with 7 bases aligning to TRBD2. This CDR3 contains 13 residues. The J segment lost 4 bases and the V segment lost 4 bases, leaving 0 bases of the junction unmatched. Looked up from germline, CDR1 is MRHNA and CDR2 is SNTAGT. Here the CDR3 reads CASSGTSTGELFF. CDR3 nucleotides: TGTGCCAGCAGTGGGACTAGCACCGGGGAGCTGTTTTTT.

The chain recombines TRBV5-1 with TRBJ1-5; D perhaps matches TRBD1 (6 bases). The V end was cut by 4 bases, the J end by 6 bases, with 11 bases between. The CDR3 loop spans 13 amino acids. Germline loops: CDR1 SGHRS, CDR2 YFSETQ. This CDR3 is CASSIQQGQPQHF. CDR3 bases: TGCGCCAGCAGCATACAACAGGGTCAGCCCCAGCATTTT. The full variable domain, rest sourced from reference TRBV5-1 and TRBJ1-5, is KAGVTQTPRYLIKTRGQQVTLSCSPISGHRSVSWYQQTPGQGLQFLFEYFSETQRNKGNFPGRFSGRQFSNSRSEMNVSTLELGDSALYLCASSIQQGQPQHFGDGTRLSIL.

The sample holds one count of this clone. V gene TRBV10-3 combines with J gene TRBJ2-7; 10 positions match TRBD1. V shed 3 bases and J 3 bases; nucleotides not matched to a gene: 5. The CDR3 contains 15 residues. Germline V CDR1 and CDR2: ENHRY, SYGVKD. In nucleotides, the CDR3 is TGTGCCATCAGTGACCGGGACAGGGGTATCTACGAGCAGTACTTC. Residues: CAISDRDRGIYEQYF.

The chain employs TRBV27 and TRBJ1-5, with a weak D call TRBD1 (6 bases). V was cut by 4 bases and J by 6 bases, with 13 bases left in between. Germline V CDR1 and CDR2: MNHEY, SMNVEV (reference sequence). This CDR3 comprises 14 residues. In DNA form, the CDR3 reads TGTGCCAGCAGTTATCAGGGGCAGAGTCAGCCCCAGCATTTT. Translation: CASSYQGQSQPQHF.

The chain links TRBV5-1 to TRBJ1-1; D is uncertain. V dropped 1 base and J dropped 3 bases, with 13 bases sitting between them. Germline V gene data show CDR1 as SGHRS and CDR2 as YFSETQ. The CDR3 covers 15 residues. The CDR3 sequence is CASSLMAGRDTEAFF. CDR3 coding DNA: TGCGCCAGCAGCTTGATGGCGGGTAGGGACACTGAAGCTTTCTTT.

The genes are TRBV7-2 and TRBJ2-7; 7 positions agree with TRBD2. The J segment lost 3 bases and the V segment lost 4 bases, leaving 9 bases of the junction unmatched. The CDR3 contains 15 residues. The germline V gene has CDR1 SGHTA and CDR2 FQGNSA. Here the CDR3 DNA reads TGTGCCAGCAGCTGGCTAGCGGAAGCTTTCTACGAGCAGTACTTC. Amino acids: CASSWLAEAFYEQYF.

This chain uses TRBV7-8 with TRBJ1-3, with 8 bases lining up with TRBD1. The junction had 6 bases not matched to a gene; V was cut back by 6 bases and J by 2 bases. This CDR3 contains 15 residues. Germline V gene data show CDR1 as SGHVS and CDR2 as FQNEAQ. The DNA for the CDR3 is TGTGCCAGCAGTCACGGACAGGGCCCTGGAAACACCATATATTTT. This encodes CASSHGQGPGNTIYF.

This clone has more than one count but fewer than ten. J is TRBJ1-5 and V is TRBV6-6; D not certain. Trimming removed 2 bases from V and 7 bases from J, with 12 bases in between. The CDR3 totals 14 residues. Germline assignment: CDR1 MNHNY and CDR2 SVGAGI (reference sequence). The CDR3 DNA reads as TGTGCCAGCAGTTACGCCGCCAGAGGGCAGCCCCAGCATTTT. Translating it yields CASSYAARGQPQHF.

The rearrangement joins TRBV28 to TRBJ1-5, with D perhaps matching TRBD1 (5 bases). The germline CDR1 and CDR2 sequences are MDHEN and SYDVKM. This CDR3 has 15 residues. V gave up 6 bases and J gave up 7 bases, with 19 bases separating them. The CDR3: CASSPVGGSGQPQHF. CDR3 DNA: TGTGCCAGCAGCCCTGTGGGGGGGTCCGGACAGCCCCAGCATTTT.

This chain joins TRBV4-2 and TRBJ2-1; tentative D call: TRBD1 (5 bases). CDR3 length equals 14 residues. Trimming took 2 bases from V and 8 from J, leaving 13 bases between them. Germline V gene data show CDR1 as LGHNA and CDR2 as YNFKEQ. CDR3 loop: CASSQSQEMDEQFF. Here the CDR3 DNA reads TGTGCCAGCAGCCAATCACAGGAGATGGATGAGCAGTTCTTC.

This chain links TRBV6-6 with TRBJ1-4, with D tentatively TRBD1 (6 bases). The CDR3 sequence is 14 residues long. Deletions cut 6 bases from V and 5 bases from J, with 13 bases between. Germline lookup yields CDR1 MNHNY and CDR2 SVGAGI (reference sequence). Written as DNA, the CDR3 is TGTGCCAGCAGGTACCGTGACAGGAATGAAAAACTGTTTTTT. This codes for CASRYRDRNEKLFF.

The chain has TRBV18 and TRBJ1-5, with D perhaps TRBD1 (5 bases). The germline CDR1 and CDR2 sequences are KGHSH and LQKENI. This CDR3 is 15 amino acids long. Trimming removed 2 bases from V and 3 bases from J, with 11 bases in between. The DNA of the CDR3 is TGTGCCAGCTCACCAACGGGGGACCCCAATCAGCCCCAGCATTTT. Amino acids: CASSPTGDPNQPQHF.

This clone was recorded only once. The V gene is TRBV10-2, the J gene TRBJ1-6, with no clear D. V was clipped by 7 bases and J by 9 bases, with 13 bases between them. CDR3 length equals 13 residues. Per germline, CDR1 WSHSY and CDR2 SAAADI. CDR3 residues: CASTESGISPLHF. The CDR3 DNA is TGCGCCAGCACGGAAAGCGGCATTTCACCCCTCCACTTT.

The chain uses TRBV6-4 and TRBJ2-2; D uncertain. Germline V lookup: CDR1 MRHNA, CDR2 SNTAGT. V was trimmed by 3 bases and J by 9 bases, leaving 8 bases between them. The CDR3 is 12 amino acids. The CDR3 bases are TGTGCCAGCAGTGAAGCTGGGCGGGAGCTGTTTTTT. Protein sequence: CASSEAGRELFF.

The V and J genes are TRBV2 and TRBJ1-1, with 12 nucleotides matching TRBD1. Per germline, CDR1 SNHLY and CDR2 FYNNEI. The V gene end was trimmed by 6 bases and the J gene end by 3 bases; junction bases not matched to a gene: 8. The CDR3 runs to 16 residues. CDR3 sequence (DNA): TGTGCCAGCAGCTCGTCGTGGGACAGGGGGCACACTGAAGCTTTCTTT. This codes for CASSSSWDRGHTEAFF.

This clone has a handful of counts. The rearrangement links TRBV27 to TRBJ2-7; 10 bases fit TRBD1. V shed 5 bases and J 10 bases; nucleotides not matched to a gene: 14. The germline V gene encodes CDR1 MNHEY and CDR2 SMNVEV (reference sequence). The CDR3 runs 15 residues. CDR3 nucleotide sequence: TGTGCCAGCAGTCAGGACAGGGGGAGGGCCTCGGAACAGTACTTC. This gives the protein CASSQDRGRASEQYF.

The V and J genes are TRBV29-1 and TRBJ2-7; 8 nucleotides agree with TRBD2. The V gene end was trimmed by 1 base and the J gene end by 3 bases; junction bases not matched to a gene: 8. The CDR3 contains 15 residues. CDR1 and CDR2 from the germline V gene are SQVTM and ANQGSEA. The CDR3 sequence is CSVEVGLAGNYEQYF. The CDR3 DNA follows: TGCAGCGTTGAAGTCGGCCTAGCGGGCAACTACGAGCAGTACTTC.

The genes are TRBV6-1 and TRBJ2-7, with TRBD2 identical over 7 bases. The V and J ends lost 8 bases and 2 bases, in that order; junction bases with no gene match: 9. This CDR3 comprises 14 residues. Germline V gene data show CDR1 as MNHNS and CDR2 as SASEGT. The CDR3 DNA reads TGTGCCAGCGGCCGGGACTATAGTCCCTACGAGCAGTACTTC. Residues: CASGRDYSPYEQYF.

This clone was seen only a few times. J is TRBJ2-6 and V is TRBV5-1; the D is unclear. From germline, CDR1 is SGHRS and CDR2 YFSETQ. Trimming stripped 3 bases from V and 4 bases from J, with 8 bases between. CDR3 length: 14 amino acids. CDR3 protein: CASSYQSGANVLTF. The CDR3, as DNA: TGCGCCAGCAGCTACCAGTCCGGGGCCAACGTCCTGACTTTC.

The chain is built from TRBV5-6 and TRBJ2-1; 9 bases align to TRBD2. After removal of 5 bases from V and 8 bases from J, the junction contained 11 bases not matched to a gene. This CDR3 has 15 amino acids. Germline V gene lookup returns CDR1 SGHDT and CDR2 YYEEEE. CDR3 sequence: CASSLKREVNDEQFF. The CDR3 DNA is TGTGCCAGCAGTCTAAAGCGGGAGGTTAACGATGAGCAGTTCTTC.

This clone was observed a handful of times. The chain is built from TRBV5-6 and TRBJ2-3; D remains unclear. The ends were cut back, 0 bases at V and 4 bases at J, with 9 bases in the middle. CDR1 and CDR2 from the germline V gene are SGHDT and YYEEEE. This CDR3 comprises 14 residues. CDR3 bases: TGTGCCAGCAGCTTGGCCGAGATCCCAGATACGCAGTATTTT. Protein product: CASSLAEIPDTQYF.

The V call is TRBV27, the J call TRBJ1-4, with 8 bases matching TRBD1. The CDR3 covers 16 residues. CDR1 MNHEY and CDR2 SMNVEV come from the germline V gene (reference sequence). V was pared by 5 bases and J by 8 bases, with 13 bases of the junction left unmatched. The chain's CDR3 is CASSRALQGAGEKLFF. The CDR3 coding sequence is TGTGCCAGCAGTCGGGCGTTGCAGGGGGCCGGGGAAAAACTGTTTTTT.

CDR3 loop: CASSFEQSNTEAFF. As DNA, the CDR3 is TGTGCCAGCAGTTTTGAACAGTCGAACACTGAAGCTTTCTTT. The chain employs TRBV28 and TRBJ1-1; D unclear. Germline V gives CDR1 MDHEN, CDR2 SYDVKM. CDR3 size: 14 residues. With 3 bases removed from V and 1 base from J, the gap between germline ends came to 9 bases. The complete variable domain, with remaining parts taken from reference TRBV28 and TRBJ1-1, reads DVKVTQSSRYLVKRTGEKVFLECVQDMDHENMFWYRQDPGLGLRLIYFSYDVKMKEKGDIPEGYSVSREKKERFSLILESASTNQTSMYLCASSFEQSNTEAFFGQGTRLTVV.

The chain recombines TRBV5-1 with TRBJ1-6; tentative D call: TRBD1 (6 bases). CDR3 length: 15 amino acids. From germline, CDR1 is SGHRS and CDR2 YFSETQ. V dropped 0 bases and J dropped 11 bases, with 15 bases sitting between them. The CDR3 DNA reads TGCGCCAGCAGCTTGGTATCGGGGGGCAAGGCACCCCTCCACTTT. Translation gives CASSLVSGGKAPLHF.

V is TRBV6-1 and J is TRBJ1-4; 9 nucleotides align to TRBD1. The J segment lost 7 bases and the V segment lost 10 bases, leaving 10 bases of the junction unmatched. Per the germline V gene, CDR1 is MNHNS and CDR2 is SASEGT. The CDR3 runs to 14 residues. The CDR3 DNA is TGTGCCACCCTGGACAGGGGCGGGGGTGAAAAACTGTTTTTT. Amino acids: CATLDRGGGEKLFF.

V usage is TRBV30 and J usage is TRBJ1-1; no definite D call. There are 13 residues in the CDR3. Per germline, CDR1 GTSNPN and CDR2 SVGIG (reference sequence). Between the trimmed V and J ends, which lost 8 bases and 1 base, there was a span of 14 bases. The CDR3 coding sequence is TGTGCCCTCGCCCGTGGAGGGAACACTGAAGCTTTCTTT. Encoded protein: CALARGGNTEAFF. The full variable domain, completed using reference TRBV30 and TRBJ1-1, is SQTIHQWPATLVQPVGSPLSLECTVEGTSNPNLYWYRQAAGRGLQLLFYSVGIGQISSEVPQNLSASRPQDRQFILSSKKLLLSDSGFYLCALARGGNTEAFFGQGTRLTVV.

The rearrangement links TRBV6-5 to TRBJ1-2; 8 bases are a match to TRBD1. Germline values: CDR1 MNHEY, CDR2 SVGAGI. The CDR3 covers 12 residues. J was trimmed by 4 bases and V by 6 bases; bases with no gene match: 1. The CDR3 bases are TGTGCCAGCAGGACAGGGGCCTATGGCTACACCTTC. This encodes CASRTGAYGYTF.

This sequence joins TRBV7-9 and TRBJ2-5; D possibly corresponds to TRBD1 (5 bases). V shed 1 base and J shed 5 bases, with 11 bases lying between them. This CDR3 is 14 amino acids long. CDR1 SEHNR and CDR2 FQNEAQ come from the germline V gene (reference sequence). CDR3 loop: CASSLGAQEETQYF. The CDR3 coding sequence is TGTGCCAGCAGCTTAGGGGCACAGGAGGAGACCCAGTACTTC.

V gene TRBV28 combines with J gene TRBJ1-2; D gene ambiguous. The CDR3 is 13 residues long. Looked up from germline, CDR1 is MDHEN and CDR2 is SYDVKM. Trimming stripped 1 base from V and 5 bases from J, with 8 bases between. CDR3 DNA sequence: TGTGCCAGCAGTTTATTTCCCAGTTATGGCTACACCTTC. This gives the protein CASSLFPSYGYTF.